These 10 T cell receptor beta chains were all obtained from the same sample, sequenced in a study of CD8 T cells in ankylosing spondylitis. Findings and caveats of the study: A motif in TCR beta, a set of under ten highly homologous variants, appeared characteristic of ankylosing spondylitis blood.

TCRdb re-derived calls from the 5' RACE reads in MiXCR, one entry per CDR3 protein. The data contain 800,000 to 900,000 distinct CDR3 sequences, around 11% of them singletons. Their target antigens are unknown. Sequenced: blood, either unsorted or a sorted T cell fraction (not recorded which). The receptors derive from a male donor with ankylosing spondylitis.

This clonotype showed up just a few times. The chain recombines TRBV6-1 with TRBJ2-1; perhaps D is TRBD1 or TRBD2 (5 bases each). The V gene's germline CDR1 is MNHNS and CDR2 SASEGT. The CDR3 contains 13 residues. Trimming cost V 8 bases and J 6 bases, with 14 bases left between them. CDR3 sequence: CASGTDTSNEQFF. The CDR3 DNA follows: TGTGCCAGCGGGACGGACACTTCCAATGAGCAGTTCTTC.

This clonotype was detected a few times. The V and J genes are TRBV4-3 and TRBJ2-5, with 9 positions matching TRBD1. V lost 0 bases and J lost 4; bases outside the gene matches: 9. There are 17 residues in the CDR3. The germline V gene encodes CDR1 LGHNA and CDR2 YSLEER. DNA for the CDR3: TGCGCCAGCAGCCAAGATCTAAATTTACAGGGGGCAGAGACCCAGTACTTC. It is translated as CASSQDLNLQGAETQYF.

This chain's CDR3 is CASSLPLKETQYF. In DNA, the CDR3 is TGTGCCAGCAGCCTCCCCCTAAAGGAGACCCAGTACTTC. The chain couples TRBV7-2 to TRBJ2-5, with D unclear. Between the trimmed V and J ends, which lost 5 bases and 5 bases, there was a span of 12 bases. Per the germline V gene, CDR1 is SGHTA and CDR2 is FQGNSA. The CDR3 covers 13 residues.

This clonotype was recorded many times. The CDR3 bases are TGTGCCATCAATGGCGACAGGGGACTCTACGAGCAGTACTTC. Residues: CAINGDRGLYEQYF. The genes are TRBV10-3 and TRBJ2-7; 8 nucleotides align to TRBD1. CDR3 length equals 14 residues. The germline gives CDR1 ENHRY, CDR2 SYGVKD. V trimming: 7 bases; J trimming: 3 bases; junction bases outside the gene matches: 8.

There are many counts of this clonotype. The V and J genes are TRBV25-1 and TRBJ1-1; D is perhaps TRBD1 (6 bases). Between the trimmed V and J ends, which lost 4 bases and 1 base, there was a span of 22 bases. This CDR3 is built from 18 residues. Germline values: CDR1 MGHDK, CDR2 SYGVNS. The CDR3 here is CASSGSLGTFRGNTEAFF. In nucleotides, the CDR3 is TGTGCCAGCAGTGGGTCCCTTGGGACATTTAGGGGGAACACTGAAGCTTTCTTT.

This clonotype was observed a few times. V is TRBV7-2 and J is TRBJ1-2; D remains ambiguous. Germline V gives CDR1 SGHTA, CDR2 FQGNSA. V was clipped by 5 bases and J by 1 base, with 14 bases between them. This CDR3 is built from 15 residues. In nucleotides, the CDR3 is TGTGCCAGCAGCCCCTTCACCGGATTTAACTATGGCTACACCTTC. It yields the protein CASSPFTGFNYGYTF.

This clonotype was recorded a few times. The chain couples TRBV21-1 to TRBJ2-3; TRBD2, the table's D call, lacks a check against the DNA. TRBV21-1 is a pseudogene. This CDR3 contains 14 residues. The CDR3 DNA sequence: TGTGCCAGCAGCAAACAGGGCCGCACAGATACGCAGTATTTT. This sequence encodes CASSKQGRTDTQYF.

DNA for the CDR3: TGCAGTGCTAGAGAAACGGGAAGGGAGAATGGCTACACCTTC. Amino acid sequence: CSARETGRENGYTF. The rearrangement links TRBV20-1 to TRBJ1-2; D remains ambiguous. In germline, CDR1 is DFQATT, CDR2 SNEGSKA (reference sequence). Trimming cost V 0 bases and J 6 bases, with 14 bases left between them. CDR3 length equals 14 residues.

This clonotype was detected ten times or more. The V call is TRBV20-1, the J call TRBJ1-1, with D perhaps matching TRBD1 (5 bases). Germline V lookup: CDR1 DFQATT, CDR2 SNEGSKA (reference sequence). CDR3 size: 13 residues. V was pared by 5 bases and J by 5 bases, with 15 bases between. CDR3 nucleotide sequence: TGCAGTGCTGCCAACCCAGGGAAGACTGAAGCTTTCTTT. Amino acid sequence: CSAANPGKTEAFF.

For this clonotype: Mismatch with germline at one junction end may stem from a read error. The rearrangement uses TRBV20-1 and TRBJ2-1, with 7 nucleotides matching TRBD2. Germline values: CDR1 DFQATT, CDR2 SNEGSKA (reference sequence). CDR3 length: 15 amino acids. CDR3 sequence: CCARRPGLSYNEQFF. CDR3 nucleotide sequence: TGCTGTGCTAGGCGACCGGGACTATCCTACAATGAGCAGTTCTTC.